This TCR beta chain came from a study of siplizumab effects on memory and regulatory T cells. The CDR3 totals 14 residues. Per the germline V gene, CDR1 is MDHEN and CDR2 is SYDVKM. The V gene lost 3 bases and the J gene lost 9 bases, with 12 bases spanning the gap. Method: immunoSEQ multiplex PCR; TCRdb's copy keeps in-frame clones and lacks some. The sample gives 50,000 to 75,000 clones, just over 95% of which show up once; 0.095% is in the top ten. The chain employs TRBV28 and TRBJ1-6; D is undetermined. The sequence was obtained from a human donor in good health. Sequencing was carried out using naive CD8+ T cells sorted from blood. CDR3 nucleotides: TGTGCCAGCAGTTTTCCGGGTATGGGTTCACCCCTCCACTTT. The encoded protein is CASSFPGMGSPLHF.